This T cell receptor beta chain stems from a study of shared clonotypes between healthy human individuals. Trimming stripped 6 bases from V and 4 bases from J, with 19 bases between. The CDR3 runs to 15 residues. Germline V gene lookup returns CDR1 SEHNR and CDR2 FQNEAQ (reference sequence). Method: immunoSEQ multiplex PCR; TCRdb's copy keeps in-frame clones and lacks some. The data show roughly 2.4 million clones, more than 90% seen once. The sequenced material came from naive CD4+ T cells sorted from blood. Subset denoted: CD45RA+ positively selected. The chain combines TRBV7-9 with TRBJ2-7; D may be TRBD1 or TRBD2 (7 bases each). This clonotype was sampled from a man between 18 and 35 years old in good health. CDR3 residues: CASSPRGGAGYEQYF. The CDR3 coding sequence is TGTGCCAGCAGTCCCAGGGGGGGCGCAGGGTACGAGCAGTACTTC.